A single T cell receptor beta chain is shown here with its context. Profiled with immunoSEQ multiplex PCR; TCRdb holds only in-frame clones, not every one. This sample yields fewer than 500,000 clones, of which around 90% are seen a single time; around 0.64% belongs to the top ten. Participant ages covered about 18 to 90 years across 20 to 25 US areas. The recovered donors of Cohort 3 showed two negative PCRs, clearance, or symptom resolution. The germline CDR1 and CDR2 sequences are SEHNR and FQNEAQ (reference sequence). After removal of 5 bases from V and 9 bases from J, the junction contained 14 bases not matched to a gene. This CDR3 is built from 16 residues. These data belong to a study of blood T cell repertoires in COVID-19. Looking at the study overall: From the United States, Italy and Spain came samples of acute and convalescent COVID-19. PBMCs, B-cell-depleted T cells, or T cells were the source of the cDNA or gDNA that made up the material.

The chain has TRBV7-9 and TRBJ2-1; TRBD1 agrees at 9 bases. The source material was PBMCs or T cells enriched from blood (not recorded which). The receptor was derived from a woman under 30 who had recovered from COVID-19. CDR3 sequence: CASSLERGQGNGEQFF. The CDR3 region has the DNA TGTGCCAGCAGCCTCGAGCGGGGACAGGGAAACGGTGAGCAGTTCTTC.